This passage covers 18 T cell receptor beta chains from one sample sequenced in a study of blood T cell repertoires in COVID-19. Generated by immunoSEQ multiplex PCR, the TCRdb table keeps only in-frame clones and is missing some. This sample has more than 150,000 clones, with roughly 90% found just once. Source material: peripheral blood. These receptors originate from a man aged 50-60 years with acute or convalescent COVID-19.

The chain recombines TRBV28 with TRBJ1-5; D gene ambiguous. CDR1 and CDR2 (germline): MDHEN, SYDVKM. V lost 3 bases and J 1 base, leaving 10 bases between the germline ends. The CDR3 is 15 residues long. The CDR3 DNA is TGTGCCAGCAGTTTGATACGCGGAAGCAATCAGCCCCAGCATTTT. It translates to CASSLIRGSNQPQHF.

The chain recombines TRBV5-1 with TRBJ2-5, with TRBD1 matching over 11 bases. J was trimmed by 5 bases and V by 4 bases; bases with no gene match: 7. The CDR3 has 15 residues. Germline-derived CDR1 and CDR2 are SGHRS and YFSETQ. Here the CDR3 reads CASSRTGGAGETQYF. The DNA of the CDR3 is TGCGCCAGCAGCAGGACAGGGGGCGCAGGGGAGACCCAGTACTTC.

V and J are TRBV6-5 and TRBJ2-1, with TRBD2 identical over 7 bases. Germline-derived CDR1 and CDR2 are MNHEY and SVGAGI. There are 16 residues in the CDR3. V lost 4 bases and J lost 3; bases outside the gene matches: 9. The CDR3 coding sequence is TGTGCCAGCAGTTCCATACTAGCGACCCACTACAATGAGCAGTTCTTC. It specifies CASSSILATHYNEQFF.

The chain carries TRBV9 and TRBJ2-2; D is undetermined. Trimming removed 4 bases from V and 1 base from J, with 8 bases in between. CDR3 size: 14 residues. The germline gives CDR1 SGDLS, CDR2 YYNGEE. DNA for the CDR3: TGTGCCAGCAGCCCGGGTGGGAACACCGGGGAGCTGTTTTTT. This codes for CASSPGGNTGELFF.

The CDR3 reads CASSQDDLRGHRWAEQFF. In DNA, the CDR3 is TGTGCCAGCAGCCAAGACGACCTCAGGGGGCATCGGTGGGCTGAGCAGTTCTTC. The chain joins TRBV4-2 to TRBJ2-1; TRBD1 matches 8 bases. V dropped 0 bases and J dropped 9; count of bases not matched to a gene: 16. The CDR3 covers 18 residues. Per the germline V gene, CDR1 is LGHNA and CDR2 is YNFKEQ.

J is TRBJ1-6 and V is TRBV5-6; D is possibly TRBD1 (5 bases). Per the germline V gene, CDR1 is SGHDT and CDR2 is YYEEEE. The germline V and J ends were trimmed by 0 bases and 7 bases, with 8 bases remaining between them. The CDR3 sequence is 14 residues long. CDR3 residues: CASSLAPGNSPLHF. CDR3 nucleotides: TGTGCCAGCAGCTTGGCCCCAGGGAATTCACCCCTCCACTTT.

The CDR3 spells CASSRQGSETDTQYF. In nucleotides, the CDR3 is TGTGCCAGCAGCAGACAGGGGTCCGAAACAGATACGCAGTATTTT. The chain combines TRBV11-3 with TRBJ2-3; 8 bases align to TRBD1. The CDR3 consists of 15 residues. Germline assignment: CDR1 SGHNT and CDR2 YENEEA. The V and J ends lost 5 bases and 3 bases, in that order; junction bases with no gene match: 7.

The chain uses TRBV9 and TRBJ2-3, with a weak D call TRBD1 (5 bases). The CDR3 consists of 13 residues. Germline V gene lookup returns CDR1 SGDLS and CDR2 YYNGEE. The ends were cut back, 6 bases at V and 4 bases at J, with 12 bases in the middle. The CDR3 is CASTPDISDTQYF. CDR3 bases: TGTGCCAGCACCCCGGACATTTCAGATACGCAGTATTTT.

The J gene is TRBJ1-2, the V gene TRBV7-2, with 10 positions matching TRBD1. V lost 6 bases to trimming and J lost 5 bases; unmatched junction nucleotides: 3. From germline, CDR1 is SGHTA and CDR2 FQGNSA. This CDR3 has 13 residues. DNA for the CDR3: TGTGCCAGCAGTCTGGACAGGGGGTATGGCTACACCTTC. Protein sequence: CASSLDRGYGYTF.

V gene TRBV27 combines with J gene TRBJ2-7; D unresolved. V lost 2 bases and J 1 base, leaving 9 bases between the germline ends. The CDR3 is 14 residues long. Germline V lookup: CDR1 MNHEY, CDR2 SMNVEV (reference sequence). The CDR3 coding sequence is TGTGCCAGCAGTTTAAAACTGACTTCCTACGAGCAGTACTTC. This encodes CASSLKLTSYEQYF.

The chain combines TRBV5-4 with TRBJ1-1; 7 bases match TRBD1. The CDR3 spans 14 residues. The V gene's germline CDR1 is SGHNT and CDR2 YYREEE (reference sequence). Trimming took 4 bases from V and 1 from J; bases not matched to a gene: 4. The DNA of the CDR3 is TGTGCCAGCAGCACGGGACAGAGGAACACTGAAGCTTTCTTT. It encodes CASSTGQRNTEAFF.

The V and J genes are TRBV29-1 and TRBJ2-3, with TRBD1 matching 7 bases. Germline-derived CDR1 and CDR2 are SQVTM and ANQGSEA. V gave up 5 bases and J gave up 2 bases; unmatched junction bases: 7. There are 14 residues in the CDR3. The CDR3 loop reads CSVRDSQLTDTQYF. CDR3 coding DNA: TGCAGCGTTCGGGACAGTCAGCTCACAGATACGCAGTATTTT.

The rearrangement joins TRBV29-1 to TRBJ1-1; 8 nucleotides match TRBD1. In germline, CDR1 is SQVTM, CDR2 ANQGSEA. This CDR3 spans 12 amino acids. The CDR3 bases are TGCAGAGGAGACAGGGGATTTGGTGAAGCTTTCTTT. Translated, it gives CRGDRGFGEAFF.

The chain couples TRBV7-7 to TRBJ2-2; 9 bases map to TRBD1. V was clipped by 4 bases and J by 4 bases; unmatched bases: 7. This CDR3 region has 16 residues. Germline loops: CDR1 SSHAT, CDR2 FNYEAQ (reference sequence). The chain's CDR3 is CASSSAGTGFTGELFF. The CDR3 bases are TGTGCCAGCAGCTCGGCCGGGACAGGGTTCACCGGGGAGCTGTTTTTT.

The J gene is TRBJ2-5, the V gene TRBV7-7, with 7 bases matching TRBD1. This CDR3 comprises 15 residues. CDR1 is SSHAT, CDR2 FNYEAQ, per germline (reference sequence). Trimming cost V 5 bases and J 1 base; bases outside gene matches: 7. CDR3 nucleotides: TGTGCCAGCAGCCCCGGCGGACAGGTCCAAGAGACCCAGTACTTC. Translating gives CASSPGGQVQETQYF.

V is TRBV28 and J is TRBJ2-7; 8 nucleotides align to TRBD2. Germline CDR1 is MDHEN and CDR2 is SYDVKM. Unmatched junction bases numbered 3, after V lost 3 bases and J lost 2 bases. The CDR3 is 14 amino acids. The CDR3 here is CASSFTGGPYEQYF. The CDR3 DNA reads TGTGCCAGCAGTTTCACGGGAGGGCCCTACGAGCAGTACTTC.

This clone was recorded only once. The chain links TRBV28 to TRBJ1-5; TRBD1 aligns across 10 bases. Germline-derived CDR1 and CDR2 are MDHEN and SYDVKM. This CDR3 is built from 14 residues. The V segment lost 6 bases and the J segment 6 bases; nucleotides outside the gene matches: 5. CDR3 region: CASSSGQGFQPQHF. CDR3 DNA: TGTGCCAGCAGCTCGGGACAGGGGTTTCAGCCCCAGCATTTT.

CDR3 sequence (DNA): TGCGCCAGCACTAGCGGGAGGGCCCATAATGAGCAGTTCTTC. Translating gives CASTSGRAHNEQFF. The chain recombines TRBV10-2 with TRBJ2-1; 12 nucleotides align to TRBD2. CDR1 WSHSY and CDR2 SAAADI come from the germline V gene. The V segment lost 7 bases and the J segment 7 bases; nucleotides outside the gene matches: 5. CDR3 length equals 14 residues.